These T cell receptor beta chains were read from a single sample in a study of T cells in Graves' hyperthyroidism and ophthalmopathy. TCRdb used MiXCR to reprocess the multiplex PCR reads, holding one entry per CDR3 protein. The table lists 500,000 or so distinct CDR3 sequences, 17% of them singletons, with around 17% in the top ten. Material for sequencing was blood. Receptors were obtained from a woman under 30 with Graves' ophthalmopathy. Each CDR3 is given with its conserved first and last residue. A D gene is named only where the DNA matches it firmly. A row's size may be missing; if present it is once, few, many or a size class.

CDR3,DNA,J,V,D,size
CSAEDRQGGGTEAFF,TGCAGTGCTGAAGACAGACAGGGGGGGGGCACTGAAGCTTTCTTT,TRBJ1-1,TRBV20-1,TRBD1,many
CASSDGQTLGGYTF,TGTGCCAGCAGTGACGGGCAGACCCTGGGAGGCTACACCTTC,TRBJ1-2,TRBV6-1,-,-
CASSYHPVSASSYNEQFF,TGTGCCAGCAGTTATCACCCTGTCAGCGCGAGCTCCTACAATGAGCAGTTCTTC,TRBJ2-1,TRBV6-1,-,many
CASSGQGVGGTEAFF,TGTGCCAGCAGCGGGCAGGGTGTGGGAGGCACTGAAGCTTTCTTT,TRBJ1-1,TRBV7-9,-,many
CASRNTGNNQPQHF,TGTGCCAGCAGAAACACAGGGAACAATCAGCCCCAGCATTTT,TRBJ1-5,TRBV27,-,many
CSVVGGAYEQYF,TGCAGCGTTGTCGGGGGGGCCTACGAGCAGTACTTC,TRBJ2-7,TRBV29-1,TRBD2,-
CASSPPLGTNEKLFF,TGTGCCAGCTCACCACCTCTGGGCACTAATGAAAAACTGTTTTTT,TRBJ1-4,TRBV18,-,-
CASSSAAGAYNEQFF,TGTGCCAGCAGCTCCGCAGCGGGGGCCTACAATGAGCAGTTCTTC,TRBJ2-1,TRBV7-3,TRBD2,-
CASSSWSGKNTETQYF,TGTGCCAGCAGCTCCTGGAGCGGGAAAAATACGGAGACCCAGTACTTC,TRBJ2-5,TRBV7-6,TRBD2,few
CASSSPDYEQYF,TGTGCCAGCAGCTCACCCGACTACGAGCAGTACTTC,TRBJ2-7,TRBV5-8,-,-
CAWSVRGGELFF,TGTGCCTGGAGTGTACGGGGCGGGGAGCTGTTTTTT,TRBJ2-2,TRBV30,-,many
CASSQDRRSYEQFF,TGCGCCAGCAGCCAAGATAGAAGATCCTACGAGCAGTTCTTC,TRBJ2-1,TRBV4-1,-,-
CSARKGGEYNSPLHF,TGCAGTGCTAGAAAAGGGGGCGAATATAATTCACCCCTCCACTTT,TRBJ1-6,TRBV20-1,TRBD1,few
CSARDPMTGGYEQYF,TGCAGTGCTAGAGATCCTATGACAGGGGGATACGAGCAGTACTTC,TRBJ2-7,TRBV20-1,TRBD1,many
CASSDGEGAPSYEQYF,TGTGCCAGCAGTGATGGGGAGGGGGCCCCGTCCTACGAGCAGTACTTC,TRBJ2-7,TRBV2,-,many
CASSLQAGGNNQPQHF,TGCGCCAGCAGCCTCCAAGCAGGGGGGAACAATCAGCCCCAGCATTTT,TRBJ1-5,TRBV4-1,TRBD1,-
CASSPQGQGNIYGYTF,TGTGCCAGCAGCCCGCAGGGACAGGGCAACATCTATGGCTACACCTTC,TRBJ1-2,TRBV7-9,TRBD1,few
CASTGFDNSPLHF,TGTGCCAGCACCGGTTTCGATAATTCACCCCTCCACTTT,TRBJ1-6,TRBV6-2/TRBV6-3,-,-
CASSLVQGTQYF,TGTGCCAGCAGCTTGGTCCAGGGTACCCAGTACTTC,TRBJ2-5,TRBV5-4,-,few
CASSAPGGAYGYTF,TGTGCCAGCAGTGCCCCAGGGGGCGCCTATGGCTACACCTTC,TRBJ1-2,TRBV25-1,TRBD1,-
CASSQPGQGTVEQFF,TGTGCCAGCAGCCAACCCGGACAGGGTACCGTTGAGCAGTTCTTC,TRBJ2-1,TRBV14,TRBD1,few
CASSLLGLATNTGELFF,TGTGCCAGCAGCCTCCTCGGGCTAGCGACGAACACCGGGGAGCTGTTTTTT,TRBJ2-2,TRBV7-3,-,-
CASSPRSSDGYTF,TGTGCCAGCAGTCCGCGGAGTTCAGATGGCTACACCTTC,TRBJ1-2,TRBV12-3/TRBV12-4,-,many
CASRIGLAGKNEQFF,TGTGCCAGCAGGATAGGACTAGCGGGCAAGAATGAGCAGTTCTTC,TRBJ2-1,TRBV6-1,TRBD2,many
CASSLRTSNEQFF,TGTGCCAGCAGTCTCCGGACCTCCAATGAGCAGTTCTTC,TRBJ2-1,TRBV6-2/TRBV6-3,-,-
CASSPSMGGDEKLFF,TGTGCCAGCAGTCCCTCGATGGGGGGCGATGAAAAACTGTTTTTT,TRBJ1-4,TRBV27,-,few
CASSYGGGRETQYF,TGTGCCAGCAGTTACGGGGGGGGACGGGAGACCCAGTACTTC,TRBJ2-5,TRBV6-2/TRBV6-3,TRBD2,-
CASRGQGAPYEQYF,TGTGCCAGCAGGGGACAGGGGGCTCCCTACGAGCAGTACTTC,TRBJ2-7,TRBV11-2,TRBD1,-
CASSLRSTGNNSPLHF,TGTGCCAGCAGCTTAAGATCGACAGGAAATAATTCACCCCTCCACTTT,TRBJ1-6,TRBV11-2,-,many
CASSPAARGGGTDTQYF,TGCGCCAGCAGCCCAGCCGCCCGGGGAGGAGGCACAGATACGCAGTATTTT,TRBJ2-3,TRBV5-1,-,many
CASSILAGGTDTQYF,TGTGCCAGCAGTATCCTAGCGGGAGGCACAGATACGCAGTATTTT,TRBJ2-3,TRBV12-3/TRBV12-4,TRBD2,many
CASSTSAGNYGYTF,TGTGCCAGCAGCACCTCCGCCGGGAACTATGGCTACACCTTC,TRBJ1-2,TRBV7-9,-,many
CASSRPASAVLNTYEQYF,TGTGCCAGCAGCAGACCAGCGAGTGCAGTCCTAAACACCTACGAGCAGTACTTC,TRBJ2-7,TRBV7-9,-,-
CASSIDRSGVILDEQFF,TGTGCCAGTAGTATAGATCGTTCGGGAGTCATTCTGGACGAGCAGTTCTTC,TRBJ2-1,TRBV19,-,few
CASSHRGSGNTIYF,TGTGCCAGCAGCCACCGGGGCTCTGGAAACACCATATATTTT,TRBJ1-3,TRBV7-9,-,-
CASTLDECTREAFF,TGTGCCAGCACCCTAGATGAGTGCACCCGTGAAGCTTTCTTT,TRBJ1-1,TRBV7-8,-,-
CAWSGQGGYNYGYTF,TGTGCCTGGAGTGGGCAGGGAGGGTACAACTATGGCTACACCTTC,TRBJ1-2,TRBV30,-,many
CASSPPLRSEAFF,TGTGCCAGCAGCCCCCCCCTAAGAAGTGAAGCTTTCTTT,TRBJ1-1,TRBV7-9,-,few
CASSIPGQGAWEQYF,TGTGCCAGCAGCATACCGGGACAGGGAGCATGGGAGCAGTACTTC,TRBJ2-7,TRBV6-2/TRBV6-3,TRBD1,-
CASSYDRLNTEAFF,TGTGCCAGCAGTTACGACAGGTTGAACACTGAAGCTTTCTTT,TRBJ1-1,TRBV6-1,-,many
CATSGPGTSTDTQYF,TGTGCCACCAGTGGCCCCGGGACTAGCACAGATACGCAGTATTTT,TRBJ2-3,TRBV24-1,-,-
CSASTGTENTEAFF,TGCAGTGCTTCAACCGGGACAGAGAACACTGAAGCTTTCTTT,TRBJ1-1,TRBV20-1,TRBD1,-
CASSQDTSGGPLEQYF,TGCGCCAGCAGCCAAGATACCAGCGGGGGCCCCTTGGAGCAGTACTTC,TRBJ2-7,TRBV4-1,TRBD2,-
CASSPRGGTYGYTF,TGTGCCAGCTCCCCTCGGGGAGGGACATATGGCTACACCTTC,TRBJ1-2,TRBV18,-,many
CASSQNTGGWNTEAFF,TGTGCCAGCAGCCAAAACACAGGGGGCTGGAACACTGAAGCTTTCTTT,TRBJ1-1,TRBV3-1,TRBD1,-
CASSQGLQGWDSPLHF,TGTGCCAGCAGCCAAGGGTTACAGGGTTGGGATTCACCCCTCCACTTT,TRBJ1-6,TRBV3-1,-,many
CASSSRTGRIDTQYF,TGTGCCAGCAGCTCCCGGACAGGGCGGATAGATACGCAGTATTTT,TRBJ2-3,TRBV7-2,TRBD1,many
CASTSGTGVYNEQFF,TGTGCCAGCACCTCCGGGACAGGGGTCTACAATGAGCAGTTCTTC,TRBJ2-1,TRBV6-2/TRBV6-3,TRBD1,-
CASSDRGREETQYF,TGTGCCAGCAGTGACAGGGGGCGCGAAGAGACCCAGTACTTC,TRBJ2-5,TRBV2,TRBD1,many
CSALEGQENTEAFF,TGCAGCGCCCTTGAAGGACAGGAGAACACTGAAGCTTTCTTT,TRBJ1-1,TRBV29-1,TRBD1,many
CASSLTGVGYTF,TGTGCCAGCAGCTTAACAGGGGTAGGCTACACCTTC,TRBJ1-2,TRBV13,TRBD1,many
CASSLTRENTEAFF,TGTGCCAGCTCACTAACCCGGGAGAACACTGAAGCTTTCTTT,TRBJ1-1,TRBV18,-,-
CASSSSRTANEQFF,TGTGCCAGCAGCTCGTCTCGGACAGCCAATGAGCAGTTCTTC,TRBJ2-1,TRBV11-2,-,many
CSASDGEPYEQYF,TGCAGTGCTAGTGACGGGGAACCGTACGAGCAGTACTTC,TRBJ2-7,TRBV20-1,-,many